The 31 T cell receptor beta chains presented below share a single source sample, sequenced in a study of shared T cell receptors in the human thymus. This table comes from immunoSEQ multiplex PCR, and its TCRdb copy is limited to in-frame clones, with some not included. This table has about 710,000 clones, approximately 89% appearing once. The same sample was also used in a study of human thymus T cells.

Material for sequencing was thymocytes. The receptors were sampled from a boy in the first two years of life with a congenital heart defect.

The rearrangement joins TRBV5-4 to TRBJ2-2, with 7 positions matching TRBD2. This CDR3 is 13 amino acids long. The V and J ends lost 4 bases and 6 bases, in that order; junction bases with no gene match: 3. CDR1 and CDR2 from the germline V gene are SGHNT and YYREEE (reference sequence). The CDR3 here is CASSRGGAGELFF. For the CDR3, the DNA is TGTGCCAGCAGCCGGGGAGGGGCCGGGGAGCTGTTTTTT. The full variable domain, completed using reference TRBV5-4 and TRBJ2-2, is ETGVTQSPTHLIKTRGQQVTLRCSSQSGHNTVSWYQQALGQGPQFIFQYYREEENGRGNFPPRFSGLQFPNYSSELNVNALELDDSALYLCASSRGGAGELFFGEGSRLTVL.

The chain carries TRBV5-1 and TRBJ1-2, with D unclear. CDR1 and CDR2 from the germline V gene are SGHRS and YFSETQ. V lost 4 bases and J 8 bases, leaving 12 bases between the germline ends. There are 12 residues in the CDR3. The CDR3 sequence is CASSPGLGGYTF. Here the CDR3 DNA reads TGCGCCAGCAGCCCCGGACTCGGCGGCTACACCTTC.

The chain couples TRBV5-6 to TRBJ2-3; possible D gene TRBD2, 6 bases. Germline V CDR1 and CDR2: SGHDT, YYEEEE. This CDR3 spans 17 amino acids. Trimming removed 0 bases at V and 8 bases at J, with 22 bases between. The CDR3 here is CASSLGEEYPPTGTQYF. In nucleotides, the CDR3 is TGTGCCAGCAGCTTGGGGGAGGAGTATCCTCCTACGGGTACGCAGTATTTT.

For the CDR3, the DNA is TGTGCCAGCAGCCCCGGGACTACCATCCACGAGCAGTACTTC. The encoded protein is CASSPGTTIHEQYF. The chain employs TRBV7-2 and TRBJ2-7; 7 bases align to TRBD2. The CDR3 sequence is 14 residues long. Losses at the gene ends were 5 bases for V and 5 bases for J; bases not matched to a gene: 9. The germline V gene has CDR1 SGHTA and CDR2 FQGNSA.

V gene TRBV13 combines with J gene TRBJ2-7; 9 bases line up with TRBD1. Germline values: CDR1 PRHDT, CDR2 FYEKMQ (reference sequence). The CDR3 is 13 residues long. V shed 5 bases and J 7 bases; nucleotides not matched to a gene: 6. CDR3 residues: CASSQTGGFEQYF. CDR3 coding DNA: TGTGCCAGCAGCCAAACAGGGGGCTTTGAGCAGTACTTC.

The genes are TRBV6-6 and TRBJ1-5, with 7 nucleotides matching TRBD1. V dropped 4 bases and J dropped 7; count of bases not matched to a gene: 10. Per the germline V gene, CDR1 is MNHNY and CDR2 is SVGAGI (reference sequence). The CDR3 runs to 15 residues. The DNA of the CDR3 is TGTGCCAGCAGTTCTAAGACAGGGTTTGAGCAGCCCCAGCATTTT. This sequence encodes CASSSKTGFEQPQHF.

The chain uses TRBV10-2 and TRBJ2-1; tentative D call: TRBD2 (6 bases). The V gene lost 5 bases and the J gene lost 5 bases, with 19 bases spanning the gap. Germline loops: CDR1 WSHSY, CDR2 SAAADI. This CDR3 is 16 amino acids long. The chain's CDR3 is CASSRVLGLWDNEQFF. CDR3 bases: TGCGCCAGCAGTCGTGTACTGGGACTGTGGGACAATGAGCAGTTCTTC.

The chain couples TRBV11-2 to TRBJ2-3, with D possibly matching TRBD2 (7 bases). Germline V lookup: CDR1 SGHAT, CDR2 FQNNGV. Trimming took off 7 bases at V and 2 bases at J, with 16 bases between the two ends. The CDR3 is 15 residues long. The CDR3: CASMNVGGVTDTQYF. DNA of the CDR3: TGTGCCAGCATGAACGTAGGGGGGGTCACAGATACGCAGTATTTT.

The chain is built from TRBV7-6 and TRBJ1-4, with D unresolved. V lost 1 base and J lost 0, with 9 bases in between. The CDR3 sequence is 16 residues long. Germline V CDR1 and CDR2: SGHVS, FNYEAQ. The CDR3 DNA follows: TGTGCCAGCAGCTTAGGACAATTCGCAACTAATGAAAAACTGTTTTTT. This codes for CASSLGQFATNEKLFF.

The rearrangement links TRBV5-6 to TRBJ2-3; the D is unclear. The germline V and J ends were trimmed by 1 base and 1 base, with 16 bases remaining between them. This CDR3 has 17 amino acids. The V gene's germline CDR1 is SGHDT and CDR2 YYEEEE. The CDR3: CASSLCLRFDCTDTQYF. As DNA, the CDR3 is TGTGCCAGCAGCTTGTGTTTGCGGTTCGATTGCACAGATACGCAGTATTTT.

The V call is TRBV27, the J call TRBJ2-5; the match to TRBD2 covers 13 bases. The CDR3 is 15 residues long. Germline CDR1 is MNHEY and CDR2 is SMNVEV (reference sequence). Losses at the gene ends were 6 bases for V and 3 bases for J; bases not matched to a gene: 4. The CDR3 is CASRAGTSGEETQYF. The CDR3 DNA follows: TGTGCCAGCAGGGCCGGGACTAGCGGGGAAGAGACCCAGTACTTC.

This sequence joins TRBV4-1 and TRBJ1-4; 12 bases are a match to TRBD1. The germline V gene has CDR1 MGHRA and CDR2 YSYEKL. Trimming took 3 bases from V and 7 from J; bases not matched to a gene: 6. The CDR3 has 16 amino acids. The CDR3, as DNA: TGCGCCAGCAGCCACGGGGACAGGGGGCGAAGTGAAAAACTGTTTTTT. Translation: CASSHGDRGRSEKLFF.

The rearrangement links TRBV19 to TRBJ1-1; D perhaps matches TRBD1 (6 bases). Germline CDR1 LNHDA, CDR2 SQIVND (reference sequence). The CDR3 is 19 residues long. The V end was cut by 0 bases, the J end by 0 bases, with 20 bases between. The CDR3 is CASSIEGRTRGGMNTEAFF. CDR3 nucleotide sequence: TGTGCCAGTAGTATAGAGGGGCGGACCCGAGGGGGTATGAACACTGAAGCTTTCTTT.

V usage is TRBV7-9 and J usage is TRBJ1-2; D unresolved. CDR3 length: 14 residues. The V end was cut by 10 bases, the J end by 5 bases, with 20 bases between. Germline-derived CDR1 and CDR2 are SEHNR and FQNEAQ (reference sequence). The CDR3 nucleotides are TGTGCCACTAACGAGGCAGTAGTGACTTATGGCTACACCTTC. Translation gives CATNEAVVTYGYTF.

This chain connects TRBV5-8 to TRBJ2-7, with 7 nucleotides matching TRBD1. CDR1 is SGHTS, CDR2 YDEGEE, per germline. V lost 0 bases, J lost 2 bases, and 2 bases stayed unmatched. There are 14 residues in the CDR3. The CDR3 here is CASSLVGQTYEQYF. Here the CDR3 DNA reads TGTGCCAGCAGCTTGGTGGGACAGACCTACGAGCAGTACTTC.

The chain is built from TRBV7-9 and TRBJ1-4, with a possible D match to TRBD1 (6 bases). The V gene lost 2 bases and the J gene lost 0 bases, with 13 bases spanning the gap. This CDR3 contains 17 residues. Germline-derived CDR1 and CDR2 are SEHNR and FQNEAQ (reference sequence). CDR3 protein: CASSLPGRTATNEKLFF. CDR3 bases: TGTGCCAGCAGCTTACCCGGGAGGACAGCAACTAATGAAAAACTGTTTTTT.

The rearrangement uses TRBV6-1 and TRBJ2-3; D call uncertain. V lost 4 bases to trimming and J lost 3 bases, with 17 bases between them. CDR1 is MNHNS and CDR2 is SASEGT in the germline V gene. This CDR3 comprises 16 residues. The CDR3 DNA reads as TGTGCCAGCAGTGGGCTAGAGAGGATGACTACAGATACGCAGTATTTT. Its translation is CASSGLERMTTDTQYF.

The rearrangement links TRBV2 to TRBJ2-7, with D possibly matching TRBD1 (6 bases). The germline V gene encodes CDR1 SNHLY and CDR2 FYNNEI. V was clipped by 3 bases and J by 3 bases, with 12 bases between them. The CDR3 is made up of 14 amino acids. CDR3 sequence: CASSEPGHRYEQYF. In DNA form, the CDR3 reads TGTGCCAGCAGTGAGCCGGGACACCGCTACGAGCAGTACTTC.

This chain uses TRBV10-1 with TRBJ2-5; 8 bases map to TRBD1. The CDR3 extends over 14 amino acids. The V gene end was trimmed by 4 bases and the J gene end by 5 bases; junction bases not matched to a gene: 6. Germline CDR1 and CDR2: WNHNN and SYGVQD (reference sequence). In nucleotides, the CDR3 is TGCGCCAGCAGTGGTGGACAGGGCTGGGAGACCCAGTACTTC. This sequence encodes CASSGGQGWETQYF.

The chain joins TRBV5-6 to TRBJ2-1, with 7 bases matching TRBD1. This CDR3 contains 16 residues. The germline V gene has CDR1 SGHDT and CDR2 YYEEEE. The V and J ends lost 0 bases and 0 bases, in that order; junction bases with no gene match: 3. The CDR3 DNA reads TGTGCCAGCAGCTTGGAAGGGGGCTACTCCTACAATGAGCAGTTCTTC. Protein sequence: CASSLEGGYSYNEQFF.

The chain is built from TRBV7-9 and TRBJ1-4, with D maybe TRBD1 (6 bases). The CDR3 has 16 amino acids. Trimming pared 3 bases from V and 4 bases from J, leaving 15 bases between. Germline V gene data show CDR1 as SEHNR and CDR2 as FQNEAQ (reference sequence). This CDR3 reads CASSFHRAHLNEKLFF. For the CDR3, the DNA is TGTGCCAGCAGCTTTCACAGGGCCCACCTTAATGAAAAACTGTTTTTT.

This CDR3 is CSAEGGADYGYTF. CDR3 in DNA: TGCAGCGCAGAAGGGGGCGCAGACTATGGCTACACCTTC. The V call is TRBV29-1, the J call TRBJ1-2; 7 bases agree with TRBD1. The ends lost 7 bases at V and 3 bases at J; junction bases unmatched: 8. This CDR3 is 13 amino acids long. Germline lookup yields CDR1 SQVTM and CDR2 ANQGSEA.

The chain recombines TRBV5-1 with TRBJ1-2; 8 bases fit TRBD1. V was clipped by 4 bases and J by 5 bases; unmatched bases: 10. CDR1 and CDR2 from the germline V gene are SGHRS and YFSETQ. The length of the CDR3 is 15 residues. CDR3 in amino acids: CASSAWTGTRYGYTF. Written as DNA, the CDR3 is TGCGCCAGCAGCGCCTGGACAGGGACTCGGTATGGCTACACCTTC.

The chain joins TRBV18 to TRBJ2-7; 11 positions match TRBD1. Trimming removed 0 bases from V and 3 bases from J; junction bases left unmatched: 4. CDR3 length: 16 residues. The germline CDR1 and CDR2 sequences are KGHSH and LQKENI. The CDR3 DNA sequence: TGTGCCAGCTCACCACCGGGACAGGGGGGGATCTACGAGCAGTACTTC. Protein product: CASSPPGQGGIYEQYF.

This rearrangement joins TRBV27 to TRBJ2-7; possibly TRBD1 for D (5 bases). Trimming took off 4 bases at V and 0 bases at J, with 7 bases between the two ends. The germline V gene encodes CDR1 MNHEY and CDR2 SMNVEV (reference sequence). This CDR3 comprises 13 residues. The CDR3 DNA reads as TGTGCCAGCAGTTATACAGGCTCCTACGAGCAGTACTTC. Its translation: CASSYTGSYEQYF.

This clone was recorded only once. The chain recombines TRBV28 with TRBJ2-7; D is possibly TRBD1 (5 bases). Germline V CDR1 and CDR2: MDHEN, SYDVKM. V lost 5 bases and J lost 6, with 20 bases in between. CDR3 length: 15 amino acids. CDR3 DNA: TGTGCCAGCAGTCCCTCCCAGGGTACCTTAGGCGAGCAGTACTTC. This gives the protein CASSPSQGTLGEQYF. Using reference TRBV28 and TRBJ2-7 for the parts outside the CDR3, the full variable domain is DVKVTQSSRYLVKRTGEKVFLECVQDMDHENMFWYRQDPGLGLRLIYFSYDVKMKEKGDIPEGYSVSREKKERFSLILESASTNQTSMYLCASSPSQGTLGEQYFGPGTRLTVT.

J is TRBJ1-2 and V is TRBV20-1; D ambiguous. Trimming shortened V by 1 base and J by 8 bases, and 8 bases separated the two germline ends. Per germline, CDR1 DFQATT and CDR2 SNEGSKA (reference sequence). This CDR3 has 11 residues. In nucleotides, the CDR3 is TGCAGTGCTAGAGGGGCAGAAGGCTACACCTTC. Translation gives CSARGAEGYTF.

Comments on this clone: At one end the junction does not follow the germline gene, possibly because of a read error. V gene TRBV15 combines with J gene TRBJ1-6; 7 bases are a match to TRBD1. Germline V gene lookup returns CDR1 LNHNV and CDR2 YYDKDF (reference sequence). This CDR3 contains 14 residues. The CDR3 protein is CATSGDREDSPLHF. The CDR3 DNA reads TGTGCCACCAGCGGAGACAGGGAGGATTCACCCCTCCACTTT.

This clone was seen a handful of times. This rearrangement joins TRBV28 to TRBJ2-7; 7 positions agree with TRBD2. The CDR3 totals 13 residues. V was clipped by 2 bases and J by 11 bases; unmatched bases: 9. Germline CDR1 is MDHEN and CDR2 is SYDVKM. CDR3 loop: CASSLPGEGREYF. DNA of the CDR3: TGTGCCAGCAGTTTACCGGGGGAGGGCCGGGAGTACTTC. The full variable domain, completed using reference TRBV28 and TRBJ2-7, is DVKVTQSSRYLVKRTGEKVFLECVQDMDHENMFWYRQDPGLGLRLIYFSYDVKMKEKGDIPEGYSVSREKKERFSLILESASTNQTSMYLCASSLPGEGREYFGPGTRLTVT.

This clone was found once. J is TRBJ1-2 and V is TRBV9; D uncertain. Trimming shortened V by 0 bases and J by 5 bases, and 8 bases separated the two germline ends. This CDR3 has 13 residues. From germline, CDR1 is SGDLS and CDR2 YYNGEE. The CDR3 protein is CASSVAAGYGYTF. CDR3 nucleotides: TGTGCCAGCAGCGTAGCCGCCGGGTATGGCTACACCTTC.

The genes are TRBV5-6 and TRBJ2-7; no reliable D call. V gave up 2 bases and J gave up 0 bases, with 21 bases separating them. The CDR3 has 18 amino acids. Germline V gene data show CDR1 as SGHDT and CDR2 as YYEEEE. DNA of the CDR3: TGTGCCAGCAGCTTAATAAAACAGACCCTATTATCCTCCTACGAGCAGTACTTC. Its translation is CASSLIKQTLLSSYEQYF.